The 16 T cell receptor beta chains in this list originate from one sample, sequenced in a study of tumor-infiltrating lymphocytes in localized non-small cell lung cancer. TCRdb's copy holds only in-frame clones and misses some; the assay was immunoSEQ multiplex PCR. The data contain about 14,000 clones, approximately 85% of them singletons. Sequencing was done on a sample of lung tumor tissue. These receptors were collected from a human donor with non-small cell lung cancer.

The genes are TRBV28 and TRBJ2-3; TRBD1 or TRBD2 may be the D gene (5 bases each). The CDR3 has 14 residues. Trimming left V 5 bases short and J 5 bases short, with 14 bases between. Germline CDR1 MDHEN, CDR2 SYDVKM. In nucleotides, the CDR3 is TGTGCCAGCAGTCACCCGGGGCGCCGAGATACGCAGTATTTT. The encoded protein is CASSHPGRRDTQYF.

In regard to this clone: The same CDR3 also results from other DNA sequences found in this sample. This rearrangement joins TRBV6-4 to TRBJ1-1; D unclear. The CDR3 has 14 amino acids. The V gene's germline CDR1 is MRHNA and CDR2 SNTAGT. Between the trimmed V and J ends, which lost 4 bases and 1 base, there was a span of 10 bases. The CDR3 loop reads CASSASPGNTEAFF. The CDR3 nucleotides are TGTGCCAGCAGTGCCTCACCAGGGAACACTGAAGCTTTCTTT.

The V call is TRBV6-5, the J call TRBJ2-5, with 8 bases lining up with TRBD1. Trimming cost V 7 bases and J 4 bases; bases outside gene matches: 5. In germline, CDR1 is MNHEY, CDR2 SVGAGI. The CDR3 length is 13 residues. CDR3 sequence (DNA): TGTGCCAGCACCACAGGGGGAGGAGAGACCCAGTACTTC. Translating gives CASTTGGGETQYF.

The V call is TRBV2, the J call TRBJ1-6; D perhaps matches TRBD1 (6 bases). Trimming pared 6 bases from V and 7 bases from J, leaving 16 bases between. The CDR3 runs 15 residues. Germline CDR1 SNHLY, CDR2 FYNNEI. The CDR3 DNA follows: TGTGCCAGCAGGAAAACGGGGGCTGGGAATTCACCCCTCCACTTT. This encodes CASRKTGAGNSPLHF.

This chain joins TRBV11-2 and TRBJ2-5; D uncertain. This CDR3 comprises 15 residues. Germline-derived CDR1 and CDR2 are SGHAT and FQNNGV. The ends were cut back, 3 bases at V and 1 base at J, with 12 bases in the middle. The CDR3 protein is CASSFGRQLQETQYF. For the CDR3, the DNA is TGTGCCAGCAGCTTTGGCAGACAACTCCAAGAGACCCAGTACTTC.

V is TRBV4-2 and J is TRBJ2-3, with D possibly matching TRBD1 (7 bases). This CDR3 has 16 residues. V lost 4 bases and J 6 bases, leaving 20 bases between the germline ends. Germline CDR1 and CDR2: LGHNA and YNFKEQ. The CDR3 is CASSRGVAGGSDTQYF. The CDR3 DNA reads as TGTGCCAGCAGCCGAGGGGTGGCAGGGGGGTCGGATACGCAGTATTTT.

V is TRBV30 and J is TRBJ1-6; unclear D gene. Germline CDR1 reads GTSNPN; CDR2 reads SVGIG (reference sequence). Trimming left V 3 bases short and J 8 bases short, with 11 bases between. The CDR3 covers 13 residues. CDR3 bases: TGTGCCTGGAGGGAGACTCGGGATTCACCCCTCCACTTT. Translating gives CAWRETRDSPLHF.

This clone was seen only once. CDR3 amino acids: CASSGTGGIDTQYF. CDR3 DNA sequence: TGTGCCAGCAGCGGGACAGGGGGTATCGATACGCAGTATTTT. J is TRBJ2-3 and V is TRBV7-9, with TRBD1 matching 11 bases. Trimming cost V 5 bases and J 6 bases; bases outside gene matches: 4. The CDR3 extends over 14 amino acids. The V gene's germline CDR1 is SEHNR and CDR2 FQNEAQ (reference sequence).

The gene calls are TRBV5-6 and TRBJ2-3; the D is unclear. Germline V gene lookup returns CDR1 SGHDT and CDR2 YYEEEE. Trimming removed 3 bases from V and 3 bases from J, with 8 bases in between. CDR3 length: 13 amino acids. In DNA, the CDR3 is TGTGCCAGCAGCTCCTCCCTGACAGATACGCAGTATTTT. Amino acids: CASSSSLTDTQYF. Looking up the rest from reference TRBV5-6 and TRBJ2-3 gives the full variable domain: DAGVTQSPTHLIKTRGQQVTLRCSPKSGHDTVSWYQQALGQGPQFIFQYYEEEERQRGNFPDRFSGHQFPNYSSELNVNALLLGDSALYLCASSSSLTDTQYFGPGTRLTVL.

The CDR3 loop is CASSLVGGDEKLFF. The CDR3 bases are TGCGCCAGCAGCTTGGTAGGGGGGGATGAAAAACTGTTTTTT. The rearrangement links TRBV5-1 to TRBJ1-4, with D perhaps TRBD1 (6 bases). Per the germline V gene, CDR1 is SGHRS and CDR2 is YFSETQ. Trimming removed 0 bases from V and 6 bases from J, with 9 bases in between. This CDR3 spans 14 amino acids.

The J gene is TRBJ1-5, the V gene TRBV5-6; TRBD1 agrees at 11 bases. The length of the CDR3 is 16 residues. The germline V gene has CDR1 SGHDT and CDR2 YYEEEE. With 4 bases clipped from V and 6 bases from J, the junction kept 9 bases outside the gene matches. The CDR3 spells CASSGRTGGRSQPQHF. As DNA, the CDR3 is TGTGCCAGCAGCGGGAGGACAGGGGGCCGTAGTCAGCCCCAGCATTTT. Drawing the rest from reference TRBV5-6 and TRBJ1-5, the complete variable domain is DAGVTQSPTHLIKTRGQQVTLRCSPKSGHDTVSWYQQALGQGPQFIFQYYEEEERQRGNFPDRFSGHQFPNYSSELNVNALLLGDSALYLCASSGRTGGRSQPQHFGDGTRLSIL.

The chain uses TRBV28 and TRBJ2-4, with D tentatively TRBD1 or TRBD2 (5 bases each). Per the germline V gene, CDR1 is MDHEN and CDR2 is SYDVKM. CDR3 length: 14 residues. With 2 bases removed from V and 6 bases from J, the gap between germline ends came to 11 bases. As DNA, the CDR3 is TGTGCCAGCAGTTTAGGGACCCTAGGAAACATTCAGTACTTC. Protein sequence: CASSLGTLGNIQYF.

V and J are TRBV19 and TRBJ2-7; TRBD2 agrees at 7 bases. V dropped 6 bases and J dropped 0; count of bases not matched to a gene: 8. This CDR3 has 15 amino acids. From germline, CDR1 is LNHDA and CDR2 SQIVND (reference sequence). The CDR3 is CASSPGLVSSYEQYF. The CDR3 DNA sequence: TGTGCCAGTAGCCCTGGACTAGTGAGCTCCTACGAGCAGTACTTC.

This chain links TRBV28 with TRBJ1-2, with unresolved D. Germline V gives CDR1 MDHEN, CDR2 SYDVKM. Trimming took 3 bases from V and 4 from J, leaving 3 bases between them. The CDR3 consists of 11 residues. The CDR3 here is CASSFFYGYTF. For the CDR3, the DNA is TGTGCCAGCAGTTTCTTCTATGGCTACACCTTC.

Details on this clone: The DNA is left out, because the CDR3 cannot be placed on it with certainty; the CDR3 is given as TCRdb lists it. This CDR3 reads CASILGNGLTDTQYF. V is TRBV5-1 and J is TRBJ2-3. Germline assignment: CDR1 SGHRS and CDR2 YFSETQ. The CDR3 is 15 residues long, counting both termini.

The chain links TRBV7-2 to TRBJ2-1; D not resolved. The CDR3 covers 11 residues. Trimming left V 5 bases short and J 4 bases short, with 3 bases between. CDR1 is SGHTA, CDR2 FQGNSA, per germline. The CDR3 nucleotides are TGTGCCAGCAGCCCTTACAATGAGCAGTTCTTC. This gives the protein CASSPYNEQFF.